One and the same sample provided the 11 T cell receptor beta chains below, sequenced in a study of shared clonotypes between healthy human individuals. Using immunoSEQ multiplex PCR, the repertoire was profiled, and TCRdb retains in-frame clones only, with some absent. The table has roughly 1,800,000 clones, about 95% seen once; the top ten hold 1.2%. CD8 cells regarded as naive lacked CD45RO, were positively chosen for CCR7, and omitted terminally differentiated effector memory CD45RA+ cells. Specimen: naive CD8+ T cells sorted from blood. These receptors all stem from a young man in good health.

The rearrangement links TRBV11-3 to TRBJ1-5; tentatively, D is TRBD1 (6 bases). This CDR3 comprises 15 residues. Per germline, CDR1 SGHNT and CDR2 YENEEA. V shed 5 bases and J shed 6 bases, with 17 bases lying between them. In DNA, the CDR3 is TGTGCCAGCAGCCCCAGGAGCCAGGGGTGTCAGCCCCAGCATTTT. Translation gives CASSPRSQGCQPQHF.

The chain links TRBV2 to TRBJ1-6; unclear D gene. The germline V gene has CDR1 SNHLY and CDR2 FYNNEI. The CDR3 extends over 11 amino acids. V lost 3 bases to trimming and J lost 13 bases, with 7 bases between them. The chain's CDR3 is CASSDRWPLHF. CDR3 nucleotide sequence: TGTGCCAGCAGTGACAGGTGGCCCCTCCACTTT.

This chain's CDR3 is CASYDSLGVSGANVLTF. The CDR3 bases are TGTGCCAGCTATGATTCACTAGGGGTCTCTGGGGCCAACGTCCTGACTTTC. The chain is built from TRBV2 and TRBJ2-6; either TRBD1 or TRBD2 may fit D (5 bases each). CDR3 length equals 17 residues. Trimming took off 8 bases at V and 0 bases at J, with 17 bases between the two ends. The germline gives CDR1 SNHLY, CDR2 FYNNEI.

The chain links TRBV27 to TRBJ2-3; 12 bases line up with TRBD2. J lost 7 bases, V lost 2 bases, and 1 base had no gene match. The CDR3 totals 14 residues. Germline assignment: CDR1 MNHEY and CDR2 SMNVEV (reference sequence). CDR3 nucleotides: TGTGCCAGCAGTTTAGGGACTAGCGGGTATACGCAGTATTTT. This codes for CASSLGTSGYTQYF.

V and J are TRBV6-5 and TRBJ1-1, with D maybe TRBD1 (5 bases). Germline CDR1 reads MNHEY; CDR2 reads SVGAGI. CDR3 size: 11 residues. The germline V and J ends were trimmed by 7 bases and 4 bases, with 7 bases remaining between them. In nucleotides, the CDR3 is TGTGCCAGCATGGGGGGCACTGAAGCTTTCTTT. Translating gives CASMGGTEAFF.

The gene calls are TRBV7-2 and TRBJ2-3; D might be TRBD2 (7 bases). The CDR3 is made up of 16 amino acids. CDR1 is SGHTA and CDR2 is FQGNSA in the germline V gene. V lost 1 base and J lost 4, with 15 bases in between. For the CDR3, the DNA is TGTGCCAGCAGCTTAGAGGGGGGGGCGGAGGCAGATACGCAGTATTTT. This encodes CASSLEGGAEADTQYF.

The CDR3, as DNA: TGCGCCAGCAGCCTCGCCGAAGGGACCGGGGAGCTGTTTTTT. Its translation is CASSLAEGTGELFF. The chain joins TRBV4-1 to TRBJ2-2; D gene unclear. The ends were cut back, 4 bases at V and 5 bases at J, with 11 bases in the middle. Germline values: CDR1 MGHRA, CDR2 YSYEKL. The CDR3 has 14 amino acids.

The chain is built from TRBV29-1 and TRBJ2-5; 10 bases agree with TRBD2. After removal of 5 bases from V and 1 base from J, the junction contained 4 bases not matched to a gene. The CDR3 runs 14 residues. The germline V gene has CDR1 SQVTM and CDR2 ANQGSEA. The CDR3 coding sequence is TGCAGCGTTTGGGAGCGGGGGGGCCAAGAGACCCAGTACTTC. It translates to CSVWERGGQETQYF.

Note on this clone: This sample includes further DNA sequences coding for the same CDR3. The gene calls are TRBV27 and TRBJ1-2; D is possibly TRBD1 (5 bases). Germline assignment: CDR1 MNHEY and CDR2 SMNVEV (reference sequence). The V and J ends lost 2 bases and 4 bases respectively, with 11 bases between them. CDR3 length: 14 amino acids. The CDR3 region is CASSLRGAGYGYTF. Here the CDR3 DNA reads TGTGCCAGCAGTTTAAGGGGAGCGGGCTATGGCTACACCTTC.

The genes are TRBV7-8 and TRBJ1-1; D gene ambiguous. Trimming removed 1 base at V and 8 bases at J, with 14 bases between. The CDR3 runs to 14 residues. Germline CDR1 SGHVS, CDR2 FQNEAQ. The CDR3 nucleotides are TGTGCCAGCAGCTTAGTTGGACGGGCAGACGAAGCTTTCTTT. This gives the protein CASSLVGRADEAFF.

This chain joins TRBV4-2 and TRBJ1-2; TRBD1 might be the D (5 bases). The CDR3 loop spans 13 amino acids. Germline CDR1 LGHNA, CDR2 YNFKEQ. V gave up 2 bases and J gave up 2 bases, with 6 bases separating them. The DNA of the CDR3 is TGTGCCAGCAGCCAACAGGGAAACTATGGCTACACCTTC. Translation: CASSQQGNYGYTF.